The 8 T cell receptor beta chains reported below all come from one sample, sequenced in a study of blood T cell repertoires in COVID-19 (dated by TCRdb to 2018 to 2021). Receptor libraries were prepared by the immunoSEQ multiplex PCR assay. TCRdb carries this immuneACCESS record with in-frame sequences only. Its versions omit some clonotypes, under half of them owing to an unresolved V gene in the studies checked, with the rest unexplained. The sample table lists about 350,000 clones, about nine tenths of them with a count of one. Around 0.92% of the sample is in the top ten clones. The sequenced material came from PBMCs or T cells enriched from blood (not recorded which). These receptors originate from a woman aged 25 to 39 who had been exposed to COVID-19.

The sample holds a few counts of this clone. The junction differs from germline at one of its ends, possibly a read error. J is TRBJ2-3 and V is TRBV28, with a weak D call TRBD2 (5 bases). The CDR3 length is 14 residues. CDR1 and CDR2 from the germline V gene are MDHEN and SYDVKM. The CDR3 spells CASSLVQDSYISNF. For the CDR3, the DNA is TGTGCCAGCAGTTTAGTCCAGGACTCCTATATTTCCAATTTT.

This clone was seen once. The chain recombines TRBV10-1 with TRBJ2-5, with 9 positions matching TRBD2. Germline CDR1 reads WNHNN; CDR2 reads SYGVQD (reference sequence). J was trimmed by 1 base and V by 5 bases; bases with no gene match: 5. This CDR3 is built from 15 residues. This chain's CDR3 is CASSRAGGPQETQYF. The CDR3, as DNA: TGCGCCAGCAGTCGGGCGGGAGGGCCCCAAGAGACCCAGTACTTC.

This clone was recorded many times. The CDR3 protein is CASSSQGQGNQPQHF. The CDR3 region has the DNA TGTGCCAGCAGTTCACAGGGCCAGGGCAATCAGCCCCAGCATTTT. The genes are TRBV6-5 and TRBJ1-5, with TRBD1 as a possible D gene (6 bases). Germline lookup yields CDR1 MNHEY and CDR2 SVGAGI. The CDR3 spans 15 residues. V lost 4 bases and J lost 2, with 12 bases in between.

CDR3 protein: CASSPGTVLNYGYTF. The CDR3 DNA reads TGTGCCAGCAGCCCCGGGACAGTACTTAACTATGGCTACACCTTC. The chain has TRBV3-1 (or the pseudogene TRBV3-2) and TRBJ1-2; the match to TRBD1 covers 7 bases. The CDR3 is made up of 15 amino acids. Germline loops: CDR1 LGHDT, CDR2 YNNKEL (reference sequence). J was trimmed by 1 base and V by 4 bases; bases with no gene match: 6.

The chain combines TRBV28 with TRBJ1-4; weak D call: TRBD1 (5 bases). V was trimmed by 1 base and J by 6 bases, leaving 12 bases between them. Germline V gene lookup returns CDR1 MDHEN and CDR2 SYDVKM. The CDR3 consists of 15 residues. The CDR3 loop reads CASSLSAGPYEKLFF. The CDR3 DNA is TGTGCCAGCAGTTTATCTGCGGGGCCTTATGAAAAACTGTTTTTT.

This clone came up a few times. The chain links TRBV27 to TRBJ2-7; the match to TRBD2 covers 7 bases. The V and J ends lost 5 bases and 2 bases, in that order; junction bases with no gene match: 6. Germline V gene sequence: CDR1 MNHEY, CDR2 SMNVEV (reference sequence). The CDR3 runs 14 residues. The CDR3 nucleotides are TGTGCCAGCAGTAAAGCGGGACCGGCCTACGAGCAGTACTTC. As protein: CASSKAGPAYEQYF.

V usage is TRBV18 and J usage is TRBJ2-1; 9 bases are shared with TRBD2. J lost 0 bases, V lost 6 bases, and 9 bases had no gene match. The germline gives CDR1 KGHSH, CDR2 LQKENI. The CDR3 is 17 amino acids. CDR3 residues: CASSQGELAGSYNEQFF. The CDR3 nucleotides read TGTGCCAGCTCCCAAGGGGAACTAGCGGGCTCCTACAATGAGCAGTTCTTC.

The CDR3 nucleotides are TGCGCCAGCAGCCCCAGGGGCCCCGGGACCCAGTACTTC. It yields the protein CASSPRGPGTQYF. This chain uses TRBV5-1 with TRBJ2-5; D might be TRBD1 (6 bases). CDR1 and CDR2 from the germline V gene are SGHRS and YFSETQ. This CDR3 region has 13 residues. The germline V and J ends were trimmed by 4 bases and 7 bases, with 14 bases remaining between them.